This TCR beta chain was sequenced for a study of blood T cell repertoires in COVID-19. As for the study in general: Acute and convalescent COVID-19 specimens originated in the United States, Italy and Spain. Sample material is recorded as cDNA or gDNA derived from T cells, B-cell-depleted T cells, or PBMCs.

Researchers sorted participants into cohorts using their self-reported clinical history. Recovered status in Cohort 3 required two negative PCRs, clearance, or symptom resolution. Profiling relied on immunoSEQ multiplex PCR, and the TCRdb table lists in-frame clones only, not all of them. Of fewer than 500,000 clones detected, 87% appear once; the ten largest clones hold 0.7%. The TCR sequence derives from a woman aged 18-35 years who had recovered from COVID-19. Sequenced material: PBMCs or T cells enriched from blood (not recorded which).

Written as DNA, the CDR3 is TGCGCCAGCAGTTTAAGTTCGCGGTATGGCTACACCTTC. This gives the protein CASSLSSRYGYTF. The chain carries TRBV5-1 and TRBJ1-2; D is unresolved. The germline V gene encodes CDR1 SGHRS and CDR2 YFSETQ. This CDR3 is 13 amino acids long. The V end lost 5 bases, the J end lost 5 bases, and 13 bases lay between the germline ends.